The present TCR beta chain was sequenced within a study of T cell responses to AZD1222 COVID-19 vaccine. At the level of the study: Timing groups of about 4 and about 12 weeks for second doses were pooled.

Clones were sequenced by immunoSEQ multiplex PCR, and TCRdb holds only the in-frame ones, with some missing. The sample lists 85,000 to 95,000 clones, around 89% occurring once. The V gene lost 0 bases and the J gene lost 0 bases, with 3 bases spanning the gap. This CDR3 has 15 residues. CDR1 and CDR2 from the germline V gene are LNHNV and YYDKDF (reference sequence). The V gene is TRBV15, the J gene TRBJ2-6, with D unclear. The sample was peripheral blood, taken on day 0 of AZD1222 vaccination. The receptor was derived from an adult in good health. CDR3 protein: CATSRDNSGANVLTF. The CDR3 nucleotides read TGTGCCACCAGCAGAGATAACTCTGGGGCCAACGTCCTGACTTTC.